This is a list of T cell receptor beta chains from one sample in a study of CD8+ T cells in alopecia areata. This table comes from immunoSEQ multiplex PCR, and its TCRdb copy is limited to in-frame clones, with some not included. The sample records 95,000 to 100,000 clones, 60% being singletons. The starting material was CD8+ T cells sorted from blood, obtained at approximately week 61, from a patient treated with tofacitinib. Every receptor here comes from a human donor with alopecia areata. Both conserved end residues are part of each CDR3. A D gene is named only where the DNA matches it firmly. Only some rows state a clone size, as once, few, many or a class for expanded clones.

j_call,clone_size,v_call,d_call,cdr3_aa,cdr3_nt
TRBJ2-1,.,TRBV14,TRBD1,CASSHPGTGRNEQFF,TGTGCCAGCAGTCACCCCGGGACAGGGAGGAATGAGCAGTTCTTC
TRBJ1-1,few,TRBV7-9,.,CAGSTARGTEAFF,TGTGCCGGCTCGACAGCCCGAGGCACTGAAGCTTTCTTT
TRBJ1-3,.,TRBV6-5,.,CASSPNGNTIYF,TGTGCCAGCAGCCCCAACGGAAACACCATATATTTT
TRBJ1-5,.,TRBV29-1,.,CSVEDGSGGNQPQHF,TGCAGCGTTGAAGATGGCAGTGGGGGTAATCAGCCCCAGCATTTT
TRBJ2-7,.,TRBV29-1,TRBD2,CSVEAGGYEQYF,TGCAGCGTTGAAGCGGGGGGCTACGAGCAGTACTTC
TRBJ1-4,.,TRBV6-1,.,CASSEWGTETNEKLFF,TGTGCCAGCAGTGAATGGGGGACGGAGACTAATGAAAAACTGTTTTTT
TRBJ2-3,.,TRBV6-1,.,CASPGTDTQYF,TGTGCCAGCCCAGGCACAGATACGCAGTATTTT
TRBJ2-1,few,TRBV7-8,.,CASSLGRNEQFF,TGTGCCAGCAGCTTAGGGCGCAATGAGCAGTTCTTC
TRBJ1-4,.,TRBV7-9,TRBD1,CASSSTTGGREKLFF,TGTGCCAGCAGCTCCACCACAGGGGGCCGGGAAAAACTGTTTTTT
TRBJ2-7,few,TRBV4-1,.,CASSQVEVGYEQYF,TGCGCCAGCAGCCAAGTTGAGGTGGGTTACGAGCAGTACTTC
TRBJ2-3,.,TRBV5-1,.,CASSFIKRDTQYF,TGCGCCAGCAGCTTCATCAAGAGGGATACGCAGTATTTT
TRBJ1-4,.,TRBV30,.,CAWDQGGSASF,TGTGCCTGGGACCAGGGCGGCTCCGCCAGTTTT
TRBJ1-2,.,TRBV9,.,CASSFNPVEGAYDGYTF,TGTGCCAGCAGCTTTAATCCCGTCGAGGGCGCCTATGATGGCTACACCTTC
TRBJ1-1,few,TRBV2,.,CAGRTGKPPNTEAFF,TGTGCCGGGCGAACAGGGAAGCCGCCGAACACTGAAGCTTTCTTT
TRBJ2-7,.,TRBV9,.,CASSVGGRYYEQYF,TGTGCCAGCAGCGTAGGGGGTAGATACTACGAGCAGTACTTC
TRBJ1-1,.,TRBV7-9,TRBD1,CASSLGGQANTEAFF,TGTGCCAGCAGCTTAGGGGGACAGGCTAACACTGAAGCTTTCTTT
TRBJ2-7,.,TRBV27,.,CASSLGPGGYEQYF,TGTGCCAGCAGTTTGGGACCTGGGGGTTACGAGCAGTACTTC
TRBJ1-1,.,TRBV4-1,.,CASSPTGREAFF,TGCGCCAGCAGCCCTACGGGGAGGGAGGCTTTCTTT
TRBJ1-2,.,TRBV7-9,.,CASSLGGLSNYGYTF,TGTGCCAGCAGCTTAGGAGGGTTATCAAACTATGGCTACACCTTC
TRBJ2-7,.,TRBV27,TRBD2,CASRHGGAGEQYF,TGTGCCAGCAGACACGGGGGGGCCGGCGAGCAGTACTTC
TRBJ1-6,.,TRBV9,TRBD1,CASSPGTGHFSPLHF,TGTGCCAGCAGCCCCGGGACAGGACATTTTTCACCCCTCCACTTT
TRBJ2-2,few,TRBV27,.,CASSRGTGELFF,TGTGCCAGCAGCAGGGGAACCGGGGAGCTGTTTTTT
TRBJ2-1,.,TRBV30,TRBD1,CAWNSQGALNEQFF,TGTGCCTGGAATTCTCAGGGGGCACTTAATGAGCAGTTCTTC
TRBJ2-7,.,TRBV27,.,CASSLLGVDLTYEQYF,TGTGCCAGCAGCTTACTGGGGGTGGACCTTACCTACGAGCAGTACTTC
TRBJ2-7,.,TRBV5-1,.,CASSFFGSYEQYF,TGCGCCAGCAGCTTCTTCGGGTCCTACGAGCAGTACTTC
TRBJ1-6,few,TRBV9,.,CASSPGRSYNSPLHF,TGTGCCAGCAGCCCGGGGCGCTCCTATAATTCACCCCTCCACTTT
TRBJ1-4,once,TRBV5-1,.,CASSSATDEKLFF,TGCGCCAGCAGCTCCGCCACGGATGAAAAACTGTTTTTT
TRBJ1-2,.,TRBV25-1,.,CASSENTGSADGYTF,TGTGCCAGCAGTGAAAATACAGGGTCCGCGGATGGCTACACCTTC